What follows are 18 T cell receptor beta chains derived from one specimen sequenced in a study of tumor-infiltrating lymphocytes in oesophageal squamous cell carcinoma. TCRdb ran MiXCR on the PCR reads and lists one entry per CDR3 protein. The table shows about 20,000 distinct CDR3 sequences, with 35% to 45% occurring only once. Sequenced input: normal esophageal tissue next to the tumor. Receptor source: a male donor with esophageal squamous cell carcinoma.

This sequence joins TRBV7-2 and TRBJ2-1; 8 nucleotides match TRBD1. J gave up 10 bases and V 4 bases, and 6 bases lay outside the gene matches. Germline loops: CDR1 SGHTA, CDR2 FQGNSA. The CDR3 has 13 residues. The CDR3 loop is CASSSDRGGEQFF. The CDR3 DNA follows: TGTGCCAGCAGCTCCGACAGGGGCGGGGAGCAGTTCTTC.

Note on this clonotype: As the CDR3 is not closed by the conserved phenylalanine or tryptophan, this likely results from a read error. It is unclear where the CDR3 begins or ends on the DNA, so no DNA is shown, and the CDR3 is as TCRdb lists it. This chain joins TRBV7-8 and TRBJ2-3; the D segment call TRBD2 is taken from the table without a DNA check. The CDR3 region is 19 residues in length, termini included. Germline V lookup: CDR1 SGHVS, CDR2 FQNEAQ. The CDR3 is CASSLRSSGRAWETQYFGP.

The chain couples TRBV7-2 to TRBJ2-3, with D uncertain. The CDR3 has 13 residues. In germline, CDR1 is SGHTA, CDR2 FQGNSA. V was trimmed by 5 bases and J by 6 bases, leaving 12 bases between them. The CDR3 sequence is CASSPQFGDTQYF. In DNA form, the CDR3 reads TGTGCCAGCAGCCCCCAATTCGGGGATACGCAGTATTTT.

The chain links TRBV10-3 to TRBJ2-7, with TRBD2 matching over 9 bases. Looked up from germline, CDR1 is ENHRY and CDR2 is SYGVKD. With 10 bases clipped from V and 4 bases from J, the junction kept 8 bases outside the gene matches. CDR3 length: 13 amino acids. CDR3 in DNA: TGTGCCACCCTTAGCGGGAGTCAGTACGAGCAGTACTTC. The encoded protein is CATLSGSQYEQYF.

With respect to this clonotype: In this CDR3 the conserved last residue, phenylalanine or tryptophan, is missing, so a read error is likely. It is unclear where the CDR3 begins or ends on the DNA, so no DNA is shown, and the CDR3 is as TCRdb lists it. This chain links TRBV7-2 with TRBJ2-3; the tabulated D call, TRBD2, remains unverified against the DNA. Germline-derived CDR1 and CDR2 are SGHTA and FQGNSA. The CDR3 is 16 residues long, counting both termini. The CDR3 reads CASSLLREGYEQYFGP.

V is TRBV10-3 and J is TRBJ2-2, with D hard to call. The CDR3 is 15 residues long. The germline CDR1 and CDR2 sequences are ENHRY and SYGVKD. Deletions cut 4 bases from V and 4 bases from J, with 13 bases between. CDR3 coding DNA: TGTGCCATCAGTGGGCAACCCGGACCCACCGGGGAGCTGTTTTTT. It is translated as CAISGQPGPTGELFF.

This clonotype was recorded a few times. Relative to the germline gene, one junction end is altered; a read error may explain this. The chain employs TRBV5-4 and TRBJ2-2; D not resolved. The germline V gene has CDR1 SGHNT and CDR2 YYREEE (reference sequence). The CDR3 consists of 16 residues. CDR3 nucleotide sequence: TGCGCCAGCAGCTTGGCTTTCGGCCAAGGAACCGGGGAGCTGTTTTTT. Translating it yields CASSLAFGQGTGELFF.

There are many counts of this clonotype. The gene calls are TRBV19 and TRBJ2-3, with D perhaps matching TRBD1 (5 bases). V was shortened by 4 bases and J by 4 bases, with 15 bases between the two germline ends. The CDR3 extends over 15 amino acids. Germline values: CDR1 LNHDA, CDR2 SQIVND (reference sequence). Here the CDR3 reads CASSRSLQGSDTQYF. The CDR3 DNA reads TGTGCCAGTAGTAGGAGCCTTCAGGGTTCAGATACGCAGTATTTT.

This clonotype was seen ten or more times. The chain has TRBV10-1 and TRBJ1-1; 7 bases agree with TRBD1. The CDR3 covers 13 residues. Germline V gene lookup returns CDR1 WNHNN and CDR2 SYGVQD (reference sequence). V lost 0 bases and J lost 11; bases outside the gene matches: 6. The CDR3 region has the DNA TGCGCCAGCAGTGAGTCAGCGACAGGGTGGGCTTTCTTT. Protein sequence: CASSESATGWAFF.

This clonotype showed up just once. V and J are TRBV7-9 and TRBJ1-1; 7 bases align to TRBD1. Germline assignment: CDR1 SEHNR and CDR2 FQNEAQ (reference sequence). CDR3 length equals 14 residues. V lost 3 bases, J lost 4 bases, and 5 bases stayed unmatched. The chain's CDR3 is CASSLTTGATEAFF. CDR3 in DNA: TGTGCCAGCAGCTTGACCACAGGGGCCACTGAAGCTTTCTTT.

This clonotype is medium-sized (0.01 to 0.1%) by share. The CDR3 sequence is CASSFQGANQPQHF. The CDR3 nucleotides read TGTGCCAGCAGCTTCCAGGGGGCGAATCAGCCCCAGCATTTT. The chain uses TRBV7-6 and TRBJ1-5; 8 bases are a match to TRBD1. Trimming at V came to 3 bases and at J to 4 bases, leaving 2 bases not matched to a gene. The germline gives CDR1 SGHVS, CDR2 FNYEAQ. CDR3 length: 14 residues.

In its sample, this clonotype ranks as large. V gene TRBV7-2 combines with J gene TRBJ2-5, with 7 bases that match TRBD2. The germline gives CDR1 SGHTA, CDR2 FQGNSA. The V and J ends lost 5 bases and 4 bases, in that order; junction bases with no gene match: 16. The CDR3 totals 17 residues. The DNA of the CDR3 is TGTGCCAGCAGCCCCGACCCTAGCGGTAATCAGGGAGAGACCCAGTACTTC. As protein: CASSPDPSGNQGETQYF.

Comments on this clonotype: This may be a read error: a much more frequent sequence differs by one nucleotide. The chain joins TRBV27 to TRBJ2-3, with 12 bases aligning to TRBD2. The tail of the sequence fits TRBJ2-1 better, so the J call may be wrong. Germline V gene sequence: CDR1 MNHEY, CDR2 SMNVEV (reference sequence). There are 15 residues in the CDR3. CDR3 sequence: CASRGLAGTRFEQFF. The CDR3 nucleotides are TGTGCCAGCAGAGGACTAGCGGGGACGAGGTTCGAGCAGTTCTTC.

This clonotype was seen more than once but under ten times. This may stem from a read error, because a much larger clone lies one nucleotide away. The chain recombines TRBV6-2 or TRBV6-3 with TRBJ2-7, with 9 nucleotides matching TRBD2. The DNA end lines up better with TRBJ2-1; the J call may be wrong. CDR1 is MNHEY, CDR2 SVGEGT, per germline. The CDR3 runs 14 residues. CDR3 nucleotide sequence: TGTGCCAGCAGCCTCGTTAGCGGGAGCATCAAGCAGTTCTTC. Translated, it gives CASSLVSGSIKQFF.

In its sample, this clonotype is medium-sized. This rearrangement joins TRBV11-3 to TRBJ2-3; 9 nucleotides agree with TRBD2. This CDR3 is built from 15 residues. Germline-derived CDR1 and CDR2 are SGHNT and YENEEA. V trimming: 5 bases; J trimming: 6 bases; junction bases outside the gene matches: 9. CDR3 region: CASSPVPGLADTQYF. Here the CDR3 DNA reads TGTGCCAGCAGCCCAGTCCCGGGACTAGCTGATACGCAGTATTTT.

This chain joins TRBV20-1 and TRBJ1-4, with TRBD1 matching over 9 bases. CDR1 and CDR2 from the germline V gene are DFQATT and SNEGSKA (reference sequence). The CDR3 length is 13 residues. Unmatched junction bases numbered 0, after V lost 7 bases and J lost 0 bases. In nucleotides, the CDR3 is TGCAGTGGACAGGGGGCAACTAATGAAAAACTGTTTTTT. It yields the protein CSGQGATNEKLFF.

The CDR3 nucleotides are TGTGCCAGCAGCCAAACAGCGGGGGGGAGCACAGATACGCAGTATTTT. Translating gives CASSQTAGGSTDTQYF. The J gene is TRBJ2-3, the V gene TRBV7-2; TRBD2 matches at 10 bases. The CDR3 loop spans 16 amino acids. CDR1 is SGHTA and CDR2 is FQGNSA in the germline V gene. Trimming took 5 bases from V and 0 from J; bases not matched to a gene: 5.

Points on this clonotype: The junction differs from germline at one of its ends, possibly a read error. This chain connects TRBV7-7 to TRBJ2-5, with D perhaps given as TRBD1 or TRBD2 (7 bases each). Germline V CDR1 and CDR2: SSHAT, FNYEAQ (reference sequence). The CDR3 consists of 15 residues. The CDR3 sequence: CASSRGGGTKETQYF. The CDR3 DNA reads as TGTGCTAGCAGCAGGGGGGGGGGGACCAAAGAGACCCAGTACTTC.